This section outlines one T cell receptor (beta chain) sequence together with its context. Original processing methods: The assay estimated nucleated cells by amplifying reference gene primers. Generated by immunoSEQ multiplex PCR, the TCRdb table keeps only in-frame clones and is missing some. The V and J calls and clone size were taken over from that table, and D and trimming were inferred from the DNA. The sample contains approximately 260,000 clones, more than 60% of which appear only once. This entry comes from a study of blood T cell repertoires in COVID-19. The V and J ends lost 5 bases and 0 bases respectively, with 8 bases between them. Germline lookup yields CDR1 LNHNV and CDR2 YYDKDF (reference sequence). CDR3 length: 15 amino acids.

The V call is TRBV15, the J call TRBJ2-6, with D uncertain. The sequence was obtained from a woman aged 35 to 49 with active or convalescent COVID-19. Sequencing was performed on peripheral blood. The CDR3 nucleotides are TGTGCCACCAGCGTTCGGAGCTCTGGGGCCAACGTCCTGACTTTC. Its protein is CATSVRSSGANVLTF.